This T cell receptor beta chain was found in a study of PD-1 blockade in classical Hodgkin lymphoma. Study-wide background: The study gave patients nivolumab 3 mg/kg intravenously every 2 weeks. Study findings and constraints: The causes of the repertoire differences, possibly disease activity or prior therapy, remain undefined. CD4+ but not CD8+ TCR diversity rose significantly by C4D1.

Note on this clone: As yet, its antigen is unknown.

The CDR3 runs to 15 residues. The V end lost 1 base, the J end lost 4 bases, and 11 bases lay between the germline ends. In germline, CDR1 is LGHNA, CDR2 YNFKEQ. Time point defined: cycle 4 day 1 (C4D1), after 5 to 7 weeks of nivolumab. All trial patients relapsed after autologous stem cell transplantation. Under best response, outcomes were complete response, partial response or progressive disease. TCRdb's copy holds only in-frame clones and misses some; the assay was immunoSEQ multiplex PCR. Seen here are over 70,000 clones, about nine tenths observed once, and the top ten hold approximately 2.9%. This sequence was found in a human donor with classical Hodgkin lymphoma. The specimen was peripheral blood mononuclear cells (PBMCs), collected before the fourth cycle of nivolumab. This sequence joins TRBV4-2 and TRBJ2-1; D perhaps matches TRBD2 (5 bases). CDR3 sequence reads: CASSQVEGLYNEQFF. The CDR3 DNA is TGTGCCAGCAGCCAAGTAGAGGGCCTTTACAATGAGCAGTTCTTC.